What follows describes a single TCR beta chain. Its antigen is currently not known. Likely a read error: the CDR3 ends without its conserved phenylalanine or tryptophan. The sample is drawn from a study of regulatory T cells in long-lasting Graves disease (TCRdb year 2021). Regarding the study in general: To count as having persistent Graves' disease, a patient had to have received antithyroid drug treatment for over 5 years with TSH receptor autoantibodies remaining persistently positive. A total of roughly 33 samples were covered by TCR sequencing, comprising around 13 persistent and around 20 newly diagnosed Graves' disease patients. The study was conducted in China and was registered as a clinical trial. This study used TCR sequencing and RNA sequencing of peripheral blood to compare persistent Graves' disease patients against newly diagnosed Graves' disease patients. In the clinical cohort, patients with persistent Graves' disease had used antithyroid drugs for an average of roughly 10 years. The research as a whole found: Compared with newly diagnosed patients, patients with persistent Graves' disease had lower TCR Shannon entropy and fewer highly expanded clones, which suggests clonal expansion. Peripheral blood alone was examined, since thyroid tissue, which constituted the primary lesion, could not be accessed. Persistent patients shared more public clonotypes among themselves (more than 2,500) than newly diagnosed patients did (approximately 970). The authors acknowledged the small sample size as a limitation that may reduce accuracy. TRBV28, TRBJ1-2 and TRBJ2-5 were preferentially used in persistent disease, while TRBV20-1 and TRBJ2-1 were favored in newly diagnosed disease. Only the TCR beta chain was sequenced and analyzed.

The time point label here, explained by the study, means: persistent/refractory GD, antithyroid drugs over 5 years with positive TRAb. RNA was extracted from PBMCs in TRIzol for both TCR sequencing and RNA sequencing. The diagnosis of Graves' disease was made according to American Thyroid Association guidelines. Patients were recruited from an endocrinology department in Xi'an, China. Each patient gave around 9.2 milliliters of peripheral blood, collected in an EDTA anticoagulant tube. Ficoll Paque Plus density gradient separation was used to isolate PBMCs, and no further T cell sorting was performed. An Agilent 2100 Bioanalyzer and agarose gel were used to check RNA quality, and a NanoDrop 2000 was used to measure RNA concentration. The library was produced with multiplex PCR. Reads for this sample came from an Illumina HiSeq 4000. To build TCR beta libraries, CDR3 regions were amplified by Arm-PCR using iRepertoire HTBI primers. PCR products were gel purified before sequencing. From the authors' description of their analysis: Across samples, 60 to 70 TRBV and 13 to 15 TRBJ segments were identified and used for gene usage analysis of CDR3 amino acid clonotypes. COPE and FqMerger were used to merge the filtered high-quality paired reads into contigs. BLAST was used to align contigs to the IMGT TRBV, TRBD and TRBJ reference genes, and CDR3 was defined following IMGT. Any clonotype with a frequency above 0.1% was classified as a highly expanded clone. Shannon entropy was used to measure repertoire diversity, and the Gini coefficient was used to measure V-J evenness. Public clonotypes were defined as clonotypes shared by more than one individual. The public reads were reanalyzed by TCRdb: fastp trimming at Q25, MiXCR alignment, in-frame beta chains only. CDR3 protein duplicates are merged, each entry listing the most common genes and DNA. The V and J calls and clone size are TCRdb's, not the authors'. The sample table holds under 500,000 distinct CDR3 sequences, of which around 20% were seen once. Less than 9% of the sample is in the top ten clones.

The CDR3 adds up to 19 amino acids, both ends counted. Only CDR3 DNA remains: 57 bases, in frame from the first base. Trimming removed 4 bases from V and 4 bases from J; the gene matches leave 15 bases unexplained. The germline V gene (reference sequence) yields PRHDT for CDR1 and FYEKMQ for CDR2. Sample: peripheral blood mononuclear cells (PBMCs), taken when the disease was refractory, from a patient treated with antithyroid drugs. This TCR was sampled from a female donor with Graves disease. The rearranged segments are TRBV13 and TRBJ2-7, with 14 central nucleotides matching TRBD2. CDR3 loop: CASSSEGLAGGRTGYEQYL. The bases are TGTGCCAGCAGCTCAGAAGGACTAGCGGGAGGACGTACTGGTTACGAGCAGTACCTC.